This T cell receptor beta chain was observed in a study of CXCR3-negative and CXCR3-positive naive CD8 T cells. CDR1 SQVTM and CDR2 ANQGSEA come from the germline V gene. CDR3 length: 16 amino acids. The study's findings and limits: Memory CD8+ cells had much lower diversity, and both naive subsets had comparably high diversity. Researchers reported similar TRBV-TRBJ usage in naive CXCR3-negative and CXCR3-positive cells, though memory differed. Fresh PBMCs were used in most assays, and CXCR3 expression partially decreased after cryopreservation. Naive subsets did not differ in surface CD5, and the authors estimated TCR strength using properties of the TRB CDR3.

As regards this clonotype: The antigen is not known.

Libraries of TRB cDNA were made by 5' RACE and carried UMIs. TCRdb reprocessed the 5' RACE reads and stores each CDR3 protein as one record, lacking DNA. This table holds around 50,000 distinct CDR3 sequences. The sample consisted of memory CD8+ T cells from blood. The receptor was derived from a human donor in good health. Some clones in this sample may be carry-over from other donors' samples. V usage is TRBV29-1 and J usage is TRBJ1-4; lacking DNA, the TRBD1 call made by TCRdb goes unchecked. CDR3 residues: CSVEGGGEVVNEKLFF.